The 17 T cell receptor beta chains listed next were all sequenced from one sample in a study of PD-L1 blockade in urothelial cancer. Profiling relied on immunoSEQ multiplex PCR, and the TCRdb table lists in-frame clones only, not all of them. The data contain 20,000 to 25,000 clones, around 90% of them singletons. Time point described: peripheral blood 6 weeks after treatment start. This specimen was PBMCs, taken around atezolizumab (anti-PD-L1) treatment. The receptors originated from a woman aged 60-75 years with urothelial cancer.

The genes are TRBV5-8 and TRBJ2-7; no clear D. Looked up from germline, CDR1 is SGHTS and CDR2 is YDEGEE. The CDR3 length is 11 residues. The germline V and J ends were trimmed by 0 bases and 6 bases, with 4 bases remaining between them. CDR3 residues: CASSLVSEQYF. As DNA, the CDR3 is TGTGCCAGCAGCTTGGTCAGCGAGCAGTACTTC.

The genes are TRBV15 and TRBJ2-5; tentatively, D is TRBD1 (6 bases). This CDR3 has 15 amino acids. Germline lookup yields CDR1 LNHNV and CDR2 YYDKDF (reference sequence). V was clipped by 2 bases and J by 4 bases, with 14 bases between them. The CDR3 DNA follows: TGTGCCACCAGCAGAAGAACAGTAGGGGGAGAGACCCAGTACTTC. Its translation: CATSRRTVGGETQYF.

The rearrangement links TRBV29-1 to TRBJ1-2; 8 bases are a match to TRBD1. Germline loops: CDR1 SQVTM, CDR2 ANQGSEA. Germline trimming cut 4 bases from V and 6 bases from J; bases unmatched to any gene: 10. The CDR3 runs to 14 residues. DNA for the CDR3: TGCAGCGTTGGGGGGACAGGTTGGGAGGATGGCTACACCTTC. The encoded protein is CSVGGTGWEDGYTF. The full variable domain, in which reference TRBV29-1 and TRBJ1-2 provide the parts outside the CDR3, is SAVISQKPSRDICQRGTSLTIQCQVDSQVTMMFWYRQQPGQSLTLIATANQGSEATYESGFVIDKFPISRPNLTFSTLTVSNMSPEDSSIYLCSVGGTGWEDGYTFGSGTRLTVV.

The CDR3 sequence: CASSQWGVEPGSTDTQYF. CDR3 in DNA: TGCGCCAGCAGTCAATGGGGGGTTGAACCTGGTAGCACAGATACGCAGTATTTT. The V and J genes are TRBV23-1 and TRBJ2-3; D is possibly TRBD2 (6 bases). TRBV23-1 is placed among ORFs of uncertain function. Trimming took 1 base from V and 0 from J, leaving 17 bases between them. The CDR3 is 18 residues long.

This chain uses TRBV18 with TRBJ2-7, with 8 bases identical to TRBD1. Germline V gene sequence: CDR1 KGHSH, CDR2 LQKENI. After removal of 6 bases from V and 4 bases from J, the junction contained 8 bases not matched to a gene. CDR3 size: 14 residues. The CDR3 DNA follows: TGTGCCAGCTCGCCGGACAGGGATTTTTACGAGCAGTACTTC. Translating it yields CASSPDRDFYEQYF.

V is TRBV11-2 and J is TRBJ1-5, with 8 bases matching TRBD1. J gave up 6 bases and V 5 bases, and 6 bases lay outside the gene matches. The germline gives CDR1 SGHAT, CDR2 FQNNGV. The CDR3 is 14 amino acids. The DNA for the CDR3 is TGTGCCAGCAGCCTAACGGACAGGGTTCAGCCCCAGCATTTT. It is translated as CASSLTDRVQPQHF.

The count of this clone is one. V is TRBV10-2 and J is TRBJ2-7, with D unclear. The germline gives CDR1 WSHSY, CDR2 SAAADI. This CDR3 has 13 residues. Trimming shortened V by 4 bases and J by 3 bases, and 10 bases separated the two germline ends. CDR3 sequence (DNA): TGCGCCAGCAGTGTTTCTAGGAACTACGAGCAGTACTTC. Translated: CASSVSRNYEQYF.

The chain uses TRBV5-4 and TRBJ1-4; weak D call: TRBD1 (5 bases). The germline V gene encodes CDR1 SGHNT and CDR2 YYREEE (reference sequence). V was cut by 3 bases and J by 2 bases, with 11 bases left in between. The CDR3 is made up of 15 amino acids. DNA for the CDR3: TGTGCCAGCAGCTACAAGGGACTGACTAATGAAAAACTGTTTTTT. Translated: CASSYKGLTNEKLFF.

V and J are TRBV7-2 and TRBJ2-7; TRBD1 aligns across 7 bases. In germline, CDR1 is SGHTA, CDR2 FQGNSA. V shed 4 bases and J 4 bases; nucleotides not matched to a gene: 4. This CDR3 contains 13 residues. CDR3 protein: CASSWGQTYEQYF. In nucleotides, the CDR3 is TGTGCCAGCAGCTGGGGACAGACTTACGAGCAGTACTTC.

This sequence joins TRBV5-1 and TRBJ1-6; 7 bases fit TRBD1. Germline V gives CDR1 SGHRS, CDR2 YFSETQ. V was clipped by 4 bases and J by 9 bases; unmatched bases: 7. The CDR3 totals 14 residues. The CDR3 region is CASSIDRAASPLHF. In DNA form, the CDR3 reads TGCGCCAGCAGCATCGACAGGGCGGCTTCACCCCTCCACTTT.

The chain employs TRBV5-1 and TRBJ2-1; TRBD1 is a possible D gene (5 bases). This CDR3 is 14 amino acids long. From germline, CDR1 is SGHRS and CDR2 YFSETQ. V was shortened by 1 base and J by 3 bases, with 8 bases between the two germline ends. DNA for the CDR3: TGCGCCAGCAGCTTGAACAGGAACTACAATGAGCAGTTCTTC. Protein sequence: CASSLNRNYNEQFF.

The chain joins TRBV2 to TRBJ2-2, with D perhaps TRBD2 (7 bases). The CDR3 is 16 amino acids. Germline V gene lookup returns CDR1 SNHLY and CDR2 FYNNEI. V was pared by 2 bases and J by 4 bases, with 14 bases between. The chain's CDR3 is CASSEFGGLITGELFF. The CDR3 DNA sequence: TGTGCCAGCAGTGAATTCGGGGGGCTAATCACCGGGGAGCTGTTTTTT.

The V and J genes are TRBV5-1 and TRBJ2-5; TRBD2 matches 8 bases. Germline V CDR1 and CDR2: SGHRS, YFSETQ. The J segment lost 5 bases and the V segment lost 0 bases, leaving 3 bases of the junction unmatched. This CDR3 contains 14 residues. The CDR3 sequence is CASSLGASGETQYF. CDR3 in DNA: TGCGCCAGCAGCTTGGGTGCTAGCGGGGAGACCCAGTACTTC.

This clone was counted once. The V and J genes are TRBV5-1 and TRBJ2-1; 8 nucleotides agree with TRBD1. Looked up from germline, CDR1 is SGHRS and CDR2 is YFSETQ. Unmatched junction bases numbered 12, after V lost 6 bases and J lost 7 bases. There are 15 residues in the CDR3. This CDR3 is CASTLDRAVPNEQFF. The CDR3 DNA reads TGCGCCAGCACTTTGGACAGGGCGGTCCCTAATGAGCAGTTCTTC.

The CDR3 loop is CASSVSGGINEQFF. The CDR3 DNA follows: TGCGCCAGCAGTGTTAGCGGAGGAATCAATGAGCAGTTCTTC. The genes are TRBV10-2 and TRBJ2-1; TRBD2 is a possible D gene (6 bases). The CDR3 runs 14 residues. V was cut by 4 bases and J by 6 bases, with 13 bases left in between. Looked up from germline, CDR1 is WSHSY and CDR2 is SAAADI.

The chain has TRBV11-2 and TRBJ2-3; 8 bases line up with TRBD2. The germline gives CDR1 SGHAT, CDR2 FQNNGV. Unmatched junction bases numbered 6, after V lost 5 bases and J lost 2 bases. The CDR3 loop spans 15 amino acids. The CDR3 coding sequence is TGTGCCAGCAGCCAAGAGCGGGGGACCACAGATACGCAGTATTTT. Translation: CASSQERGTTDTQYF. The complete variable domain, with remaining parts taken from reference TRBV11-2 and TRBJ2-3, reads EAGVAQSPRYKIIEKRQSVAFWCNPISGHATLYWYQQILGQGPKLLIQFQNNGVVDDSQLPKDRFSAERLKGVDSTLKIQPAKLEDSAVYLCASSQERGTTDTQYFGPGTRLTVL.

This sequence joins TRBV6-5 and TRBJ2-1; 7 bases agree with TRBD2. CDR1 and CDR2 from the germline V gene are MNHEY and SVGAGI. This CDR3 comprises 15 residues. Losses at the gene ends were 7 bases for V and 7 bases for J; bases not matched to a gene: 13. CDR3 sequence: CASTRGARGWNEQFF. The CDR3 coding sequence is TGTGCCAGCACTCGCGGGGCGCGGGGGTGGAATGAGCAGTTCTTC.